The following is a TCR beta chain sequence with its context. Its antigen is unidentified. This sample stems from a study of shared clonotypes between healthy human individuals. Findings and limits, study-wide: The study found about 5% of naive CD4 clonotypes shared across a few donors.

The ends lost 8 bases at V and 5 bases at J; junction bases unmatched: 23. Germline CDR1 SNHLY, CDR2 FYNNEI. This CDR3 region has 18 residues. CD45RO-negative, CCR7-selected cells formed the naive CD8 fraction, which excluded terminally differentiated effector memory CD45RA+ cells. Clones were read by immunoSEQ multiplex PCR, and TCRdb kept only the in-frame ones, dropping some. The sample yields about 2 million clones, 85% to 95% seen once. This receptor was obtained from a man in his late teens or twenties in good health. The V and J genes are TRBV2 and TRBJ2-7; 8 bases fit TRBD2. Material: naive CD8+ T cells sorted from blood. In nucleotides, the CDR3 is TGTGCCAGCCATCAGGCACTGAGCGGGGGCCGCCCGGGGAACGAGCAGTACTTC. Residues: CASHQALSGGRPGNEQYF.